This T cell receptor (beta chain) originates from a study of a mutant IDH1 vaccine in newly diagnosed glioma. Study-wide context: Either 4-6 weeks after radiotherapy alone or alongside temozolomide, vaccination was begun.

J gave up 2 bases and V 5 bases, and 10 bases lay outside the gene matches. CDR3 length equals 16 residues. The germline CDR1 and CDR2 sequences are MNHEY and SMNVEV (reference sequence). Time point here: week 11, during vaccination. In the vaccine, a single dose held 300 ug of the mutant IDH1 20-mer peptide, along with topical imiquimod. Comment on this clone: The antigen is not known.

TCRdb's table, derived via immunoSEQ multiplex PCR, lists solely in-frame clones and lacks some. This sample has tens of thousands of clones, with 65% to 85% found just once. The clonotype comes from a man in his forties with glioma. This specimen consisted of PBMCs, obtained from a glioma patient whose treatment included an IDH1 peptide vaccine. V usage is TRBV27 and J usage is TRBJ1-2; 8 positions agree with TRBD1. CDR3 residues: CASSPPPRQGNYGYTF. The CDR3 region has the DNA TGTGCCAGCAGTCCCCCCCCGCGACAGGGGAACTATGGCTACACCTTC.